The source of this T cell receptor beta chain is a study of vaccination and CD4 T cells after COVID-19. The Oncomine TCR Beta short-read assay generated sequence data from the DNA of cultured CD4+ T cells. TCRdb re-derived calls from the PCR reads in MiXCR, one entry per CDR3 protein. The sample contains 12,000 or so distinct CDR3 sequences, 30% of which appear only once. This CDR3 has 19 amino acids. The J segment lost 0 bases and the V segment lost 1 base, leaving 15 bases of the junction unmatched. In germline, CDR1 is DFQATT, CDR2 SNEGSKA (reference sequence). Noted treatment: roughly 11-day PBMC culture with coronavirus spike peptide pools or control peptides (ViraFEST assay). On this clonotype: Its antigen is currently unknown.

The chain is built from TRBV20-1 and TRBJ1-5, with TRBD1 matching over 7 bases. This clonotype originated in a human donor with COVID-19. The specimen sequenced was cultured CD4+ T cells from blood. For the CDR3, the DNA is TGCAGTGCTAGAGTCACCCGGGGACAGAGGAGGGATAGCAATCAGCCCCAGCATTTT. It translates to CSARVTRGQRRDSNQPQHF.